The rows below give T cell receptor beta chains drawn from one sample of a study of blood T cell repertoires in COVID-19. Generated by immunoSEQ multiplex PCR, the TCRdb table keeps only in-frame clones and is missing some. The table shows approximately 300,000 clones, with approximately 90% occurring only once. Specimen: PBMCs or T cells enriched from blood (not recorded which). These receptors all come from a young man who had recovered from COVID-19. Both conserved end residues are part of each CDR3. The D gene is left open where the match is weak. Rows may omit the clone size; those that give it use once, few, many or a size class.

TGCGCCAGCAGTCAAGAGGGACAGAAAAATGAAAAACTGTTTTTT,CASSQEGQKNEKLFF,TRBD1,TRBV23-1,TRBJ1-4,15,-
TGTGCCAGTAGTATAGGGGCAACCTACACCTTC,CASSIGATYTF,-,TRBV19,TRBJ1-2,11,-
TGTGCCAGCAGTTACGTGGCAGGGAACACTGAAGCTTTCTTT,CASSYVAGNTEAFF,-,TRBV6-5,TRBJ1-1,14,-
TGTGCCAGCAGTTTACTAGGGGGCGAGCAGTACTTC,CASSLLGGEQYF,-,TRBV12-3/TRBV12-4,TRBJ2-7,12,-
TGTGCCAGTAGTATTGATAGCCAGCGGTCTATCGCAGATACGCAGTATTTT,CASSIDSQRSIADTQYF,-,TRBV19,TRBJ2-3,17,-
TGTGCCAGCAGTTCTCCCCCGGGAGGCCCGGAGACCCAGTACTTC,CASSSPPGGPETQYF,TRBD2,TRBV28,TRBJ2-5,15,-
TGTGCCAGCAGTGTTCTAGGGGGAGGAAACACCATATATTTT,CASSVLGGGNTIYF,-,TRBV2,TRBJ1-3,14,-
TGTGCCAGCAGTGAAACAGGGGGAACAACTAATGAAAAACTGTTTTTT,CASSETGGTTNEKLFF,TRBD1,TRBV6-4,TRBJ1-4,16,once
TGCGCCAGCAGCCAAGAGGACACGAGCTCTGGAAACACCATATATTTT,CASSQEDTSSGNTIYF,-,TRBV4-1,TRBJ1-3,16,-
TGTGCCAGCAGTGAAGCGCTTCGGAGGTTGTTCTTTGGAAACACCATATATTTT,CASSEALRRLFFGNTIYF,-,TRBV6-1,TRBJ1-3,18,few
TGTGCCAGTACTTCGTGGGGAGCGGCGAGGAACACCGGGGAGCTGTTTTTT,CASTSWGAARNTGELFF,-,TRBV19,TRBJ2-2,17,few
TGTGCCAGCAGTCGGCTAGCGGGGATTATTAGCAATGAGCAGTTCTTC,CASSRLAGIISNEQFF,TRBD2,TRBV25-1,TRBJ2-1,16,once
TGTGCCAGCAGCTTGGGGCGTCAGGGGAAAATCTCACCCCTCCACTTT,CASSLGRQGKISPLHF,-,TRBV5-4,TRBJ1-6,16,-